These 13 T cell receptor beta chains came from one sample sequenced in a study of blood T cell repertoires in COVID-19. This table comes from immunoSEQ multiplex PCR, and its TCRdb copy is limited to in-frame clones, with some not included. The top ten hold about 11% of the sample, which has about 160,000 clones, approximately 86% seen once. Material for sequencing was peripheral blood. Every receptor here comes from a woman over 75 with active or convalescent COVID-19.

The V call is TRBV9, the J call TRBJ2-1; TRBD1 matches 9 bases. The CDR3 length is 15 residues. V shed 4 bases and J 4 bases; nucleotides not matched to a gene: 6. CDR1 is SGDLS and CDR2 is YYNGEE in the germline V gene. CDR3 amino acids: CASSQDRGEYNEQFF. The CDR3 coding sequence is TGTGCCAGCAGCCAGGACAGGGGCGAGTACAATGAGCAGTTCTTC.

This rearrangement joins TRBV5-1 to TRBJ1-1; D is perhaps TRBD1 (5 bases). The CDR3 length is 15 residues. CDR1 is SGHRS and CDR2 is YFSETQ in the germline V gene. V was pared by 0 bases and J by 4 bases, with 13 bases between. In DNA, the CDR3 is TGCGCCAGCAGCTTGGCTTCTAATCAGGGCACTGAAGCTTTCTTT. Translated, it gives CASSLASNQGTEAFF. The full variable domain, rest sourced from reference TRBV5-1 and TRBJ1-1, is KAGVTQTPRYLIKTRGQQVTLSCSPISGHRSVSWYQQTPGQGLQFLFEYFSETQRNKGNFPGRFSGRQFSNSRSEMNVSTLELGDSALYLCASSLASNQGTEAFFGQGTRLTVV.

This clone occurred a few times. The CDR3 DNA is TGTGCCAGCAGCTTTCAGGGGGCTAATGAAAAACTGTTTTTT. This gives the protein CASSFQGANEKLFF. The J gene is TRBJ1-4, the V gene TRBV7-9; 7 nucleotides match TRBD1. The CDR3 extends over 14 amino acids. Germline loops: CDR1 SEHNR, CDR2 FQNEAQ (reference sequence). V shed 3 bases and J 3 bases; nucleotides not matched to a gene: 1.

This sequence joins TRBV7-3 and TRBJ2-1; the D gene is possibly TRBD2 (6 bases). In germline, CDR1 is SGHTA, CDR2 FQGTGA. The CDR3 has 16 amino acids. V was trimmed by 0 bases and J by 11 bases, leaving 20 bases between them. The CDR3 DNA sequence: TGTGCCAGCAGCTTAACGGCCATAGCGGCTTCGAATAAGCAGTTCTTC. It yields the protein CASSLTAIAASNKQFF.

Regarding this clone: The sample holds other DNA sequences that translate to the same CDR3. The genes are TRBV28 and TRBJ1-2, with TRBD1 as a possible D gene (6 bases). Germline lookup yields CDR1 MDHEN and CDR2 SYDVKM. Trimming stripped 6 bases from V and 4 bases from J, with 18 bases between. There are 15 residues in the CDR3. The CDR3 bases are TGTGCCAGCAGCCAAAGACCTTGGGGGCCCTATGGCTACACCTTC. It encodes CASSQRPWGPYGYTF.

CDR3 sequence reads: CASSLDRVDTDTQYF. The CDR3 region has the DNA TGTGCCAGCAGCCTGGACAGGGTGGACACAGATACGCAGTATTTT. This chain connects TRBV25-1 to TRBJ2-3; 8 bases align to TRBD1. This CDR3 has 15 residues. Germline V lookup: CDR1 MGHDK, CDR2 SYGVNS. Germline trimming cut 6 bases from V and 2 bases from J; bases unmatched to any gene: 7. Supplemented by reference TRBV25-1 and TRBJ2-3, the full variable domain reads EADIYQTPRYLVIGTGKKITLECSQTMGHDKMYWYQQDPGMELHLIHYSYGVNSTEKGDLSSESTVSRIRTEHFPLTLESARPSHTSQYLCASSLDRVDTDTQYFGPGTRLTVL.

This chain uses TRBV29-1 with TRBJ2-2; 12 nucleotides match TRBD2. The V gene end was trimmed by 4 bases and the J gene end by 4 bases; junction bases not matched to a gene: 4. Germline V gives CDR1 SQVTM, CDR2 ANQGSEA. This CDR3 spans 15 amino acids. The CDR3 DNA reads TGCAGCGTTGCGACTAGCGGGAGAGGCACCGGGGAGCTGTTTTTT. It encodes CSVATSGRGTGELFF.

The CDR3 DNA sequence: TGTGCCAGTAACAAGGACAGGGGGCAAGGCAATCAGCCCCAGCATTTT. It encodes CASNKDRGQGNQPQHF. V gene TRBV19 combines with J gene TRBJ1-5, with 11 bases lining up with TRBD1. Losses at the gene ends were 7 bases for V and 2 bases for J; bases not matched to a gene: 7. Germline assignment: CDR1 LNHDA and CDR2 SQIVND (reference sequence). CDR3 size: 16 residues.

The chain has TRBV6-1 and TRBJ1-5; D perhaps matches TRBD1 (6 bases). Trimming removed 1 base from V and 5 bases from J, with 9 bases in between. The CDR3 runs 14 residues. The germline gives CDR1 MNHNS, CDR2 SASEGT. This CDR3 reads CASSEEGGYQPQHF. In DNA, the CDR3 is TGTGCCAGCAGTGAAGAGGGGGGGTATCAGCCCCAGCATTTT.

The CDR3 region has the DNA TGTGCCAGCCACGGCGGGACTAAAGATGAGCAGTTCTTC. Translation gives CASHGGTKDEQFF. The chain couples TRBV11-2 to TRBJ2-1, with 7 bases fitting TRBD2. V lost 8 bases to trimming and J lost 8 bases; unmatched junction nucleotides: 9. The germline gives CDR1 SGHAT, CDR2 FQNNGV. The CDR3 runs 13 residues.

CDR3 nucleotides: TGTGCCAGCAGTGTAGAGTCTAGCGGGAAGGGAGAGCAGTTCTTC. Its translation is CASSVESSGKGEQFF. V is TRBV6-4 and J is TRBJ2-1; TRBD2 matches at 9 bases. CDR1 and CDR2 from the germline V gene are MRHNA and SNTAGT. The CDR3 contains 15 residues. V shed 4 bases, J shed 10 bases, and the junction held 11 bases outside the gene matches.

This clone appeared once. The CDR3 here is CASSRAGGRNTIYF. CDR3 nucleotides: TGTGCCAGCAGTCGGGCAGGGGGCCGAAACACCATATATTTT. The chain carries TRBV28 and TRBJ1-3; 8 nucleotides agree with TRBD1. V lost 5 bases and J lost 5; bases outside the gene matches: 5. CDR1 and CDR2 from the germline V gene are MDHEN and SYDVKM. CDR3 size: 14 residues.

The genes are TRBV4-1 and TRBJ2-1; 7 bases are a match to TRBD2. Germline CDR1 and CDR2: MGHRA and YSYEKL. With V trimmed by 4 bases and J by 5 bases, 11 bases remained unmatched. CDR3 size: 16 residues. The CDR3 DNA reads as TGCGCCAGCAGCCCTAGTGGGAGGGCCTTAGACAATGAGCAGTTCTTC. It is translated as CASSPSGRALDNEQFF.